This TCR beta chain stems from a study of cytomegalovirus exposure and HLA in healthy donors. Study outcomes and limitations: Reports described diagnosis of cytomegalovirus status by the classifier as highly specific and sensitive. Overall, around 160 TCR beta chains were annotated as cytomegalovirus-associated.

The CDR3 consists of 14 residues. Germline V CDR1 and CDR2: ENHRY, SYGVKD. The V and J ends lost 6 bases and 1 base respectively, with 9 bases between them. Primers for the PCR totalled 60 Vbeta and 13 Jbeta. Sequencing was performed with immunoSEQ multiplex PCR; in TCRdb, only in-frame clones are kept and a portion is missing. Of under 250,000 clones detected, roughly 85% appear once; the ten largest clones hold 4.4%. Of note for this clone: The antigen remains undetermined.

The V gene is TRBV10-3, the J gene TRBJ2-2; D perhaps matches TRBD2 (5 bases). This receptor was taken from a woman in her 30s in good health and CMV-seropositive. Sequenced input: PBMCs. The CDR3 region is CAIRGSGNTGELFF. CDR3 sequence (DNA): TGTGCCATCAGGGGAAGCGGGAACACCGGGGAGCTGTTTTTT.